One sample yielded the 28 T cell receptor beta chains listed below, sequenced in a study of T cells after yellow fever vaccination. TCRdb itself ran the 5' RACE reads through MiXCR, one entry per CDR3 protein. The sample holds about 73,000 distinct CDR3 sequences, roughly 7.7% seen once. This material consisted of CD8+ T cells sorted from PBMCs, taken on the day of the yellow fever booster vaccination. These receptors were obtained from a man younger than 40 who received the YFV17D yellow fever vaccine.

Regarding this clonotype: This could be a read error, since a much larger clone is one nucleotide away. The chain couples TRBV11-2 to TRBJ2-1, with 10 positions matching TRBD2. Germline assignment: CDR1 SGHAT and CDR2 FQNNGV. Trimming took 3 bases from V and 3 from J; bases not matched to a gene: 11. The CDR3 runs to 18 residues. CDR3 in amino acids: CASSFWTSGQTDYNEQFF. CDR3 sequence (DNA): TGTGCCAGCAGCTTTTGGACTAGCGGACAGACCGACTACAATGAGCAGTTCTTC.

This clonotype turned up a few times. The genes are TRBV5-6 and TRBJ2-7, with D perhaps TRBD1 (6 bases). The V end lost 4 bases, the J end lost 1 base, and 12 bases lay between the germline ends. This CDR3 has 14 amino acids. Germline CDR1 is SGHDT and CDR2 is YYEEEE. This chain's CDR3 is CASSTDSFSYEQYF. CDR3 DNA sequence: TGTGCCAGCAGCACGGACAGTTTTTCCTACGAGCAGTACTTC.

Comments on this clonotype: This may be a read error: a much more frequent sequence differs by one nucleotide. V usage is TRBV12-3 or TRBV12-4 and J usage is TRBJ2-1; 7 nucleotides match TRBD1. CDR3 length: 15 residues. Trimming removed 11 bases from V and 1 base from J; junction bases left unmatched: 11. The CDR3 loop is CAGNPGQSSYNEQFF. CDR3 bases: TGTGCCGGCAACCCGGGACAGAGTTCCTACAATGAGCAGTTCTTC.

The J gene is TRBJ2-2, the V gene TRBV9; D may be TRBD2 (6 bases). The germline V gene has CDR1 SGDLS and CDR2 YYNGEE. Trimming removed 2 bases at V and 2 bases at J, with 7 bases between. The CDR3 totals 14 residues. CDR3 coding DNA: TGTGCCAGCAGCGTGGGACTTAACACCGGGGAGCTGTTTTTT. Encoded protein: CASSVGLNTGELFF.

V and J are TRBV6-2 or TRBV6-3 and TRBJ2-3, with D perhaps TRBD2 (6 bases). Trimming removed 5 bases from V and 4 bases from J, with 16 bases in between. Per the germline V gene, CDR1 is MNHEY and CDR2 is SVGEGT. The CDR3 covers 15 residues. The CDR3: CASSNLALDADTQYF. CDR3 nucleotides: TGTGCCAGCAGTAATCTAGCGCTTGATGCAGATACGCAGTATTTT.

The J gene is TRBJ2-1, the V gene TRBV13, with 7 bases that match TRBD2. After removal of 1 base from V and 8 bases from J, the junction contained 8 bases not matched to a gene. From germline, CDR1 is PRHDT and CDR2 FYEKMQ (reference sequence). The CDR3 extends over 15 amino acids. CDR3 bases: TGTGCCAGCAGCTTAGTCGGCGGGAGAGGCGATGAGCAGTTCTTC. This encodes CASSLVGGRGDEQFF.

This chain uses TRBV5-1 with TRBJ2-3; D remains ambiguous. The germline CDR1 and CDR2 sequences are SGHRS and YFSETQ. The ends were cut back, 2 bases at V and 2 bases at J, with 9 bases in the middle. This CDR3 comprises 14 residues. The CDR3 spells CASSLALNTDTQYF. DNA for the CDR3: TGCGCCAGCAGCTTAGCACTCAACACAGATACGCAGTATTTT.

The V call is TRBV5-5, the J call TRBJ1-4; maybe TRBD1 (5 bases). With 4 bases removed from V and 5 bases from J, the gap between germline ends came to 21 bases. The germline gives CDR1 SGHKS, CDR2 YYEKEE (reference sequence). This CDR3 spans 17 amino acids. CDR3 coding DNA: TGTGCCAGCAGCCGACGGGTGGAAGGGGCGCCGAATGAAAAACTGTTTTTT. This encodes CASSRRVEGAPNEKLFF.

V usage is TRBV7-2 and J usage is TRBJ2-3, with D uncertain. The length of the CDR3 is 15 residues. The V and J ends lost 1 base and 1 base respectively, with 9 bases between them. CDR1 SGHTA and CDR2 FQGNSA come from the germline V gene. The CDR3 spells CASSLGNFGTDTQYF. For the CDR3, the DNA is TGTGCCAGCAGCTTAGGGAACTTTGGCACAGATACGCAGTATTTT. Combining the CDR3 with reference TRBV7-2 and TRBJ2-3 gives the whole variable domain GAGVSQSPSNKVTEKGKDVELRCDPISGHTALYWYRQSLGQGLEFLIYFQGNSAPDKSGLPSDRFSAERTGGSVSTLTIQRTQQEDSAVYLCASSLGNFGTDTQYFGPGTRLTVL.

This chain links TRBV4-3 with TRBJ2-7; tentative D call: TRBD2 (6 bases). CDR1 and CDR2 from the germline V gene are LGHNA and YSLEER. CDR3 length: 15 amino acids. Trimming cost V 1 base and J 3 bases, with 13 bases left between them. The CDR3 loop reads CASSQVHTGVYEQYF. The CDR3 DNA is TGCGCCAGCAGCCAAGTTCACACGGGAGTCTACGAGCAGTACTTC.

This clonotype turned up a few times. V gene TRBV9 combines with J gene TRBJ2-1, with 9 bases aligning to TRBD1. V dropped 5 bases and J dropped 2; count of bases not matched to a gene: 5. This CDR3 has 15 amino acids. Germline V lookup: CDR1 SGDLS, CDR2 YYNGEE. CDR3: CASRTGTGPYNEQFF. CDR3 DNA: TGTGCCAGCAGAACCGGGACAGGGCCCTACAATGAGCAGTTCTTC.

This clonotype was detected only a few times. This sequence joins TRBV29-1 and TRBJ2-1, with 9 nucleotides matching TRBD1. The length of the CDR3 is 14 residues. With V trimmed by 5 bases and J by 15 bases, 17 bases remained unmatched. The germline gives CDR1 SQVTM, CDR2 ANQGSEA. CDR3 coding DNA: TGCAGCGTTCGGCCGGGACAGGGAAGGACAAGCGGGTTCTTC. It codes for CSVRPGQGRTSGFF.

In this sample, this clonotype turned up many times. The V and J genes are TRBV20-1 and TRBJ2-7; D might be TRBD2 (6 bases). V lost 3 bases and J lost 3, with 12 bases in between. The CDR3 loop spans 13 amino acids. In germline, CDR1 is DFQATT, CDR2 SNEGSKA (reference sequence). The CDR3 sequence: CSASGGTYYEQYF. CDR3 bases: TGCAGTGCTAGTGGCGGGACCTACTACGAGCAGTACTTC.

The chain recombines TRBV12-3 or TRBV12-4 with TRBJ2-7; D may be TRBD2 (6 bases). Trimming removed 7 bases from V and 4 bases from J, with 17 bases in between. The CDR3 loop spans 14 amino acids. This CDR3 reads CASTVGSEGYEQYF. The CDR3 DNA reads TGTGCCAGCACCGTTGGGTCGGAGGGGTACGAGCAGTACTTC.

This clonotype has ten or more counts. The CDR3 reads CASSRGFQETQYF. The DNA for the CDR3 is TGTGCCAGCAGTCGAGGTTTCCAAGAGACCCAGTACTTC. The rearrangement uses TRBV6-6 and TRBJ2-5; D gene unclear. CDR3 length: 13 residues. With 5 bases removed from V and 1 base from J, the gap between germline ends came to 8 bases. Germline values: CDR1 MNHNY, CDR2 SVGAGI (reference sequence).

This clonotype was counted a few times. This sequence joins TRBV11-1 and TRBJ2-4; D is possibly TRBD2 (5 bases). V lost 9 bases and J lost 4, with 13 bases in between. CDR3 length: 13 amino acids. The germline V gene encodes CDR1 SGHAT and CDR2 FQDESV (reference sequence). The CDR3 sequence is CASTEGVKNIQYF. The CDR3 coding sequence is TGTGCCAGTACAGAGGGAGTGAAAAACATTCAGTACTTC.

Only a few counts were recorded for this clonotype. The chain uses TRBV7-2 and TRBJ2-1; D ambiguous. Trimming shortened V by 1 base and J by 4 bases, and 5 bases separated the two germline ends. This CDR3 has 13 residues. Germline-derived CDR1 and CDR2 are SGHTA and FQGNSA. The chain's CDR3 is CASSLDRYNEQFF. The CDR3 DNA follows: TGTGCCAGCAGCTTAGACAGATACAATGAGCAGTTCTTC.

This sequence joins TRBV30 and TRBJ2-2; a weak D match, TRBD2 (5 bases). V was pared by 5 bases and J by 5 bases, with 9 bases between. CDR1 GTSNPN and CDR2 SVGIG come from the germline V gene (reference sequence). CDR3 length: 12 residues. The CDR3: CAWDYNTGELFF. DNA of the CDR3: TGTGCCTGGGACTACAATACCGGGGAGCTGTTTTTT.

At least ten counts were recorded for this clonotype. The V call is TRBV7-3, the J call TRBJ2-4, with a tentative D call TRBD2 (6 bases). V was cut by 5 bases and J by 11 bases, with 7 bases left in between. Germline CDR1 reads SGHTA; CDR2 reads FQGTGA. This CDR3 region has 10 residues. Here the CDR3 DNA reads TGTGCCAGCAGCCGGGAGTTTCAGTACTTC. As protein: CASSREFQYF.

This clonotype appeared a few times. The V call is TRBV7-6, the J call TRBJ2-5, with 7 positions matching TRBD2. V dropped 5 bases and J dropped 1; count of bases not matched to a gene: 19. The CDR3 is 19 amino acids. Germline V CDR1 and CDR2: SGHVS, FNYEAQ. The CDR3 DNA sequence: TGTGCCAGCAGCCAACTCCCACCTCGGGAGGCGGATAGCCAAGAGACCCAGTACTTC. Translated: CASSQLPPREADSQETQYF.

V is TRBV7-9 and J is TRBJ2-7, with D tentatively TRBD2 (7 bases). The CDR3 loop spans 15 amino acids. V gave up 8 bases and J gave up 2 bases, with 19 bases separating them. Germline CDR1 and CDR2: SEHNR and FQNEAQ (reference sequence). For the CDR3, the DNA is TGTGCCAGCTCCGGGGGGCGGGACGACCCCTACGAGCAGTACTTC. Protein product: CASSGGRDDPYEQYF.

V is TRBV6-4 and J is TRBJ1-5, with 8 bases fitting TRBD1. This CDR3 has 16 amino acids. CDR1 is MRHNA, CDR2 SNTAGT, per germline. V shed 7 bases and J 6 bases; nucleotides not matched to a gene: 14. CDR3 DNA: TGTGCCAGCACCGATACGCCAGGGGGCAGCCCTCAGCCCCAGCATTTT. Translation gives CASTDTPGGSPQPQHF.

This rearrangement joins TRBV12-3 or TRBV12-4 to TRBJ2-7; 14 bases agree with TRBD2. V lost 10 bases and J lost 4; bases outside the gene matches: 24. The CDR3 contains 20 residues. The CDR3 DNA is TGTGCCACCCACGCTTTGGCGCAGGGGACTAGCGGGAGAAGGGAGTACGAGCAGTACTTC. This translates into CATHALAQGTSGRREYEQYF.

The chain employs TRBV4-1 and TRBJ2-1; weak D call: TRBD2 (6 bases). The V end was cut by 1 base, the J end by 9 bases, with 13 bases between. CDR3 length: 14 amino acids. Germline V gene data show CDR1 as MGHRA and CDR2 as YSYEKL. The CDR3 nucleotides are TGCGCCAGCAGCCAAGCCCCGGGAGTAATTGAGCAGTTCTTC. Translated: CASSQAPGVIEQFF.

This clonotype was recorded many times. The chain carries TRBV28 and TRBJ2-7, with D unclear. Per the germline V gene, CDR1 is MDHEN and CDR2 is SYDVKM. The V end lost 6 bases, the J end lost 0 bases, and 12 bases lay between the germline ends. The CDR3 is 14 residues long. CDR3 sequence: CASRRRTSSYEQYF. In DNA form, the CDR3 reads TGTGCCAGCAGGCGACGGACCAGCTCCTACGAGCAGTACTTC.

The V gene is TRBV2, the J gene TRBJ2-7; 7 nucleotides line up with TRBD1. The J segment lost 0 bases and the V segment lost 6 bases, leaving 14 bases of the junction unmatched. This CDR3 is 17 amino acids long. Per germline, CDR1 SNHLY and CDR2 FYNNEI. DNA of the CDR3: TGTGCCAGCAGAAAGGGAGACAGGGATTGGAGCTCCTACGAGCAGTACTTC. Translated, it gives CASRKGDRDWSSYEQYF.

This clonotype was recorded many times. The V and J genes are TRBV24-1 and TRBJ2-2, with D unresolved. Between the trimmed V and J ends, which lost 9 bases and 6 bases, there was a span of 4 bases. This CDR3 is built from 10 residues. Per germline, CDR1 KGHDR and CDR2 SFDVKD. CDR3 coding DNA: TGTGCCACCGGATCCGGGGAGCTGTTTTTT. It specifies CATGSGELFF.

CDR3 nucleotides: TGTGCCAGCAGCCCTCGGGAGGACAATCAGCCCCAGCATTTT. Translated: CASSPREDNQPQHF. The rearrangement links TRBV7-8 to TRBJ1-5; the D is unclear. The length of the CDR3 is 14 residues. CDR1 is SGHVS and CDR2 is FQNEAQ in the germline V gene. Between the trimmed V and J ends, which lost 5 bases and 3 bases, there was a span of 11 bases.